These T cell receptor beta chains were read from a single sample in a study of memory CD4+ T cells and cytomegalovirus serostatus. Method: immunoSEQ multiplex PCR; TCRdb's copy keeps in-frame clones and lacks some. The sample has around 30,000 clones, approximately 72% seen once; the top ten hold less than 0.8%. Sequences were obtained from memory CD4+ T cells from blood. These receptor sequences come from an adult in good health and CMV-seronegative. Some clones in this sample may be carry-over from other donors' samples. The CDR3 runs from the conserved cysteine through the conserved F or W. Fields, in order: D gene, J gene, CDR3 length, clone size, V gene, CDR3 DNA, CDR3 protein. The D gene is left open where the match is weak. Clone size is shown for a subset of rows, as once, few, many or a class of expanded clone.

d_gene: -
j_gene: TRBJ1-5
len: 20
abundance: -
v_gene: TRBV6-1
CDR3nt: TGTGCCAGCAGTGGAGACTCGGGACTCGGCGGGATTTATAGCAATCAGCCCCAGCATTTT
CDR3aa: CASSGDSGLGGIYSNQPQHF

d_gene: TRBD1
j_gene: TRBJ2-1
len: 19
abundance: once
v_gene: TRBV5-1
CDR3nt: TGCGCCAGCAGCTTAGGAACAGGGGGCTCAATGAGCTCCTACAATGAGCAGTTCTTC
CDR3aa: CASSLGTGGSMSSYNEQFF

d_gene: -
j_gene: TRBJ1-1
len: 14
abundance: -
v_gene: TRBV19
CDR3nt: TGTGCCAGTAGTCAAATACAGGGCAACACTGAAGCTTTCTTT
CDR3aa: CASSQIQGNTEAFF

d_gene: TRBD2
j_gene: TRBJ2-5
len: 16
abundance: -
v_gene: TRBV7-3
CDR3nt: TGTGCCAGCAGCTTGGGGGATCGCGGGGGACAAGAGACCCAGTACTTC
CDR3aa: CASSLGDRGGQETQYF

d_gene: -
j_gene: TRBJ1-1
len: 15
abundance: -
v_gene: TRBV5-5
CDR3nt: TGTGCCAGCACCCTAGCTTTTCCCTCGAACACTGAAGCTTTCTTT
CDR3aa: CASTLAFPSNTEAFF

d_gene: -
j_gene: TRBJ1-6
len: 14
abundance: few
v_gene: TRBV11-3
CDR3nt: TGTGCCAGCAGCCCGAGCCCCGCCACGTCACCCCTCCACTTT
CDR3aa: CASSPSPATSPLHF

d_gene: -
j_gene: TRBJ1-1
len: 14
abundance: -
v_gene: TRBV5-4
CDR3nt: TGTGCCAGCAGCTTGAGGGTTATGAACACTGAAGCTTTCTTT
CDR3aa: CASSLRVMNTEAFF

d_gene: -
j_gene: TRBJ2-7
len: 11
abundance: -
v_gene: TRBV28
CDR3nt: TGTGCCAGCAGTCTTGCCTACGAGCAGTACTTC
CDR3aa: CASSLAYEQYF

d_gene: -
j_gene: TRBJ2-7
len: 12
abundance: -
v_gene: TRBV7-2
CDR3nt: TGTGCCAGCAGCTTATCGGACTACGAGCAGTACTTC
CDR3aa: CASSLSDYEQYF

d_gene: -
j_gene: TRBJ1-2
len: 11
abundance: -
v_gene: TRBV28
CDR3nt: TGTGCCAGCAGTTCAGACAGGGGCTACACCTTC
CDR3aa: CASSSDRGYTF

d_gene: -
j_gene: TRBJ2-1
len: 16
abundance: few
v_gene: TRBV2
CDR3nt: TGTGCCAGCACTGAAACTAGTGGGGGGGCACGAAATGAGCAGTTCTTC
CDR3aa: CASTETSGGARNEQFF

d_gene: -
j_gene: TRBJ1-5
len: 12
abundance: once
v_gene: TRBV6-5
CDR3nt: TGTGCCAGCAGGGGAATCAATCAGCCCCAGCATTTT
CDR3aa: CASRGINQPQHF

d_gene: -
j_gene: TRBJ2-2
len: 14
abundance: few
v_gene: TRBV19
CDR3nt: TGTGCCAGTAGTTTCGGGACATTAGGCGGGGAGCTGTTTTTT
CDR3aa: CASSFGTLGGELFF

d_gene: -
j_gene: TRBJ2-7
len: 16
abundance: -
v_gene: TRBV19
CDR3nt: TGTGCCAGTAGTCCCGCGACTGTTTTGGAAGTCTACGAGCAGTACTTC
CDR3aa: CASSPATVLEVYEQYF

d_gene: TRBD1
j_gene: TRBJ2-7
len: 14
abundance: once
v_gene: TRBV6-6
CDR3nt: TGTGCCAGCAGTGAGTCCGGACAGGTTTACGAGCAGTACTTC
CDR3aa: CASSESGQVYEQYF

d_gene: -
j_gene: TRBJ1-5
len: 15
abundance: few
v_gene: TRBV7-9
CDR3nt: TGTGCCAGCAGCCCACGCCGGGACGGAAAGGAACCCCAGCATTTT
CDR3aa: CASSPRRDGKEPQHF

d_gene: -
j_gene: TRBJ1-5
len: 19
abundance: -
v_gene: TRBV21-1
CDR3nt: TGTGCCAGCAGCAAAGGAGGGGGGACAGGCTTTTATAGCAATCAGCCCCAGCATTTT
CDR3aa: CASSKGGGTGFYSNQPQHF